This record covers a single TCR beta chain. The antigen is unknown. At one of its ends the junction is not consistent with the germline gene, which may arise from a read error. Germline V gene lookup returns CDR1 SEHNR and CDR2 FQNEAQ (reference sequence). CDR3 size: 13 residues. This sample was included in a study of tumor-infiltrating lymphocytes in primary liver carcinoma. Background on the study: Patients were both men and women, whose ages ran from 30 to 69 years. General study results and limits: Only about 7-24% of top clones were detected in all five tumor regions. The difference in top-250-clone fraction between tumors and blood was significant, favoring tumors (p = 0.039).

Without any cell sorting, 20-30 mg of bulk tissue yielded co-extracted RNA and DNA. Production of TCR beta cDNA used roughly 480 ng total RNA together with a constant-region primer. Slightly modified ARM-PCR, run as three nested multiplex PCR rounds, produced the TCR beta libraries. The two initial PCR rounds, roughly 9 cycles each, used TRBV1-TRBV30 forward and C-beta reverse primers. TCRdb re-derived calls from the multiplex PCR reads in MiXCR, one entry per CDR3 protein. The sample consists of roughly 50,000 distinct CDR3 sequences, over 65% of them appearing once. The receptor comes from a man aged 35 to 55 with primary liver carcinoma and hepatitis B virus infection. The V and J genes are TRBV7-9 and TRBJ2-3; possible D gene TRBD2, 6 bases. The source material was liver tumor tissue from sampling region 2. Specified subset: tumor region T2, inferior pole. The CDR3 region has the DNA TGTTCCAGCAGCAGCCGGGAGAGGGGAAGTCTGTATTTT. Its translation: CSSSSRERGSLYF.